Presented here are 32 T cell receptor beta chains from one specimen sequenced in a study of technical replicates of blood from a few donors. This table comes from immunoSEQ multiplex PCR, and its TCRdb copy is limited to in-frame clones, with some not included. The sample shows 100,000 or so clones, just over 95% of them seen only once. Sequenced material: T cells isolated from PBMCs. All receptors come from a human donor in good health.

This clone was seen just once. The J gene is TRBJ2-3, the V gene TRBV10-2; 13 bases line up with TRBD2. The CDR3 contains 19 residues. The V gene's germline CDR1 is WSHSY and CDR2 SAAADI. V dropped 6 bases and J dropped 1; count of bases not matched to a gene: 13. CDR3 loop: CASRAGLAGPISRTDTQYF. The CDR3 DNA reads TGCGCCAGCAGGGCGGGACTAGCGGGGCCCATCTCTCGCACAGATACGCAGTATTTT.

The chain is built from TRBV2 and TRBJ1-5, with a weak D call TRBD1 (6 bases). The V and J ends lost 6 bases and 5 bases respectively, with 14 bases between them. Germline CDR1 and CDR2: SNHLY and FYNNEI. This CDR3 comprises 14 residues. In DNA, the CDR3 is TGTGCCAGCAGGGGATTACAGGGCGATCAGCCCCAGCATTTT. Translated, it gives CASRGLQGDQPQHF.

The J gene is TRBJ2-5, the V gene TRBV30; D is possibly TRBD2 (6 bases). Trimming took 0 bases from V and 4 from J, leaving 15 bases between them. Germline CDR1 and CDR2: GTSNPN and SVGIG (reference sequence). The CDR3 consists of 15 residues. The CDR3 nucleotides are TGTGCCTGGAGTGTATTCGCGGGAAGCGGAGAGACCCAGTACTTC. It encodes CAWSVFAGSGETQYF.

The chain recombines TRBV11-3 with TRBJ1-1, with D perhaps TRBD1 (5 bases). This CDR3 has 17 amino acids. V lost 5 bases, J lost 1 base, and 20 bases lay in between. The V gene's germline CDR1 is SGHNT and CDR2 YENEEA. This CDR3 is CASSESGIRKQNTEAFF. The CDR3 DNA sequence: TGTGCCAGCAGCGAATCAGGGATTAGGAAACAGAACACTGAAGCTTTCTTT.

The chain uses TRBV11-3 and TRBJ2-7; a weak D match, TRBD1 (5 bases). The CDR3 spans 13 residues. Germline-derived CDR1 and CDR2 are SGHNT and YENEEA. V lost 4 bases to trimming and J lost 7 bases, with 14 bases between them. CDR3 sequence (DNA): TGTGCCAGCAGCTCCAGGGTTTTCAGGGAGCAGTACTTC. It yields the protein CASSSRVFREQYF.

The chain couples TRBV4-2 to TRBJ2-1; the D gene is possibly TRBD1 (6 bases). Trimming removed 2 bases from V and 6 bases from J, with 11 bases in between. CDR3 length: 14 residues. CDR1 LGHNA and CDR2 YNFKEQ come from the germline V gene. DNA for the CDR3: TGTGCCAGCAGCCAACTCCACAGGGCCAATGAGCAGTTCTTC. This gives the protein CASSQLHRANEQFF.

This CDR3 is CASSYQGRADTQYF. The CDR3 region has the DNA TGTGCCAGCAGTTATCAGGGGAGGGCAGATACGCAGTATTTT. J is TRBJ2-3 and V is TRBV6-5; D may be TRBD2 (7 bases). The CDR3 is 14 residues long. The germline V gene has CDR1 MNHEY and CDR2 SVGAGI. Trimming stripped 3 bases from V and 4 bases from J, with 11 bases between.

The chain uses TRBV7-2 and TRBJ2-7, with 10 bases that match TRBD1. Germline CDR1 and CDR2: SGHTA and FQGNSA. The CDR3 length is 16 residues. The V gene end was trimmed by 1 base and the J gene end by 2 bases; junction bases not matched to a gene: 5. The CDR3 sequence is CASSLGTGGIAYEQYF. DNA of the CDR3: TGTGCCAGCAGCTTAGGGACAGGGGGAATCGCCTACGAGCAGTACTTC.

V is TRBV19 and J is TRBJ2-1; 8 bases align to TRBD2. CDR3 size: 14 residues. Germline V gives CDR1 LNHDA, CDR2 SQIVND (reference sequence). Trimming at V came to 7 bases and at J to 9 bases, leaving 11 bases not matched to a gene. CDR3 bases: TGTGCCAGTAAGCGGGGCGGGAGGTACGGTGAGCAGTTCTTC. Its protein is CASKRGGRYGEQFF.

J is TRBJ1-2 and V is TRBV11-2; maybe TRBD1 (5 bases). V lost 3 bases to trimming and J lost 3 bases, with 17 bases between them. The germline V gene encodes CDR1 SGHAT and CDR2 FQNNGV. The CDR3 spans 16 residues. The CDR3 is CASSLPETVYYYGYTF. In DNA, the CDR3 is TGTGCCAGCAGCTTGCCAGAGACAGTCTATTACTATGGCTACACCTTC.

The chain links TRBV5-5 to TRBJ1-2, with 7 bases lining up with TRBD1. The V and J ends lost 5 bases and 7 bases, in that order; junction bases with no gene match: 11. Germline loops: CDR1 SGHKS, CDR2 YYEKEE (reference sequence). The CDR3 runs to 14 residues. Written as DNA, the CDR3 is TGTGCCAGCAGTCCCGGCAGACAGGGCTCTGGCTACACCTTC. The encoded protein is CASSPGRQGSGYTF.

The V call is TRBV5-1, the J call TRBJ1-6; 8 bases fit TRBD1. Germline values: CDR1 SGHRS, CDR2 YFSETQ. The length of the CDR3 is 15 residues. V gave up 0 bases and J gave up 9 bases; unmatched junction bases: 5. The CDR3 here is CASSLGQGSGSPLHF. CDR3 nucleotides: TGCGCCAGCAGCTTGGGACAGGGGAGCGGTTCACCCCTCCACTTT.

The chain recombines TRBV19 with TRBJ2-7; 7 positions agree with TRBD1. The CDR3 extends over 14 amino acids. Germline CDR1 and CDR2: LNHDA and SQIVND (reference sequence). Trimming removed 5 bases from V and 2 bases from J; junction bases left unmatched: 6. The CDR3 sequence is CASSPHRGPYEQYF. The CDR3 nucleotides read TGTGCCAGTAGTCCGCACAGGGGCCCCTACGAGCAGTACTTC.

The chain is built from TRBV4-1 and TRBJ1-5; maybe TRBD1 (5 bases). CDR1 and CDR2 (germline): MGHRA, YSYEKL. Trimming cost V 1 base and J 3 bases, with 10 bases left between them. This CDR3 spans 15 amino acids. The CDR3 region has the DNA TGCGCCAGCAGCCAAGGGCCAGGGTACAATCAGCCCCAGCATTTT. This encodes CASSQGPGYNQPQHF.

J is TRBJ2-3 and V is TRBV10-2; tentatively, D is TRBD2 (7 bases). The CDR3 loop spans 20 amino acids. Trimming took off 2 bases at V and 5 bases at J, with 29 bases between the two ends. CDR1 WSHSY and CDR2 SAAADI come from the germline V gene. The CDR3 reads CASSEGRLAVYKGGEDTQYF. The CDR3 region has the DNA TGCGCCAGCAGTGAGGGTCGGCTAGCGGTCTACAAGGGGGGGGAAGATACGCAGTATTTT.

The J gene is TRBJ2-7, the V gene TRBV5-8; 7 bases are a match to TRBD1. This CDR3 contains 14 residues. Per germline, CDR1 SGHTS and CDR2 YDEGEE. Germline trimming cut 2 bases from V and 1 base from J; bases unmatched to any gene: 3. DNA of the CDR3: TGTGCCAGCAGCTTTTGGACAGGATCCTACGAGCAGTACTTC. It yields the protein CASSFWTGSYEQYF.

The sample holds one count of this clone. CDR3 DNA sequence: TGTGCCAGCTCACCAAATAGGGAGATGGGCAAAAACATTCAGTACTTC. Its protein product is CASSPNREMGKNIQYF. The J gene is TRBJ2-4, the V gene TRBV18, with D possibly TRBD2 on 5 matching bases. The CDR3 contains 16 residues. Between the trimmed V and J ends, which lost 2 bases and 3 bases, there was a span of 14 bases. Germline V gene lookup returns CDR1 KGHSH and CDR2 LQKENI.

This chain uses TRBV7-8 with TRBJ2-1; possibly TRBD1 for D (5 bases). Germline V gene lookup returns CDR1 SGHVS and CDR2 FQNEAQ. The CDR3 sequence is 13 residues long. V lost 5 bases and J 4 bases, leaving 9 bases between the germline ends. DNA of the CDR3: TGTGCCAGCAGCCCTGACAGATACAATGAGCAGTTCTTC. This gives the protein CASSPDRYNEQFF. Full variable domain (outside the CDR3, taken from reference TRBV7-8 and TRBJ2-1): GAGVSQSPRYKVAKRGQDVALRCDPISGHVSLFWYQQALGQGPEFLTYFQNEAQLDKSGLPSDRFFAERPEGSVSTLKIQRTQQEDSAVYLCASSPDRYNEQFFGPGTRLTVL.

Worth noting for this clone: Distinct nucleotide sequences in the sample also encode this CDR3. The V gene is TRBV9, the J gene TRBJ1-1; tentatively, D is TRBD1 (6 bases). Germline V gives CDR1 SGDLS, CDR2 YYNGEE. This CDR3 spans 14 amino acids. V shed 0 bases and J shed 1 base, with 7 bases lying between them. CDR3 DNA: TGTGCCAGCAGCGTAGTAGGGGGGAACACTGAAGCTTTCTTT. Translation gives CASSVVGGNTEAFF. The variable domain in full, completed from reference TRBV9 and TRBJ1-1, reads DSGVTQTPKHLITATGQRVTLRCSPRSGDLSVYWYQQSLDQGLQFLIQYYNGEERAKGNILERFSAQQFPDLHSELNLSSLELGDSALYFCASSVVGGNTEAFFGQGTRLTVV.

In DNA form, the CDR3 reads TGTGCCTGGAGTGGTGGACAGCTCAATCAGCCCCAGCATTTT. It translates to CAWSGGQLNQPQHF. The V gene is TRBV30, the J gene TRBJ1-5; TRBD1 might be the D (6 bases). Germline V gives CDR1 GTSNPN, CDR2 SVGIG (reference sequence). The CDR3 consists of 14 residues. V was pared by 1 base and J by 3 bases, with 10 bases between.

This chain links TRBV15 with TRBJ2-2; TRBD1 aligns across 8 bases. The CDR3 loop spans 13 amino acids. Germline V gene sequence: CDR1 LNHNV, CDR2 YYDKDF (reference sequence). Unmatched junction bases numbered 6, after V lost 8 bases and J lost 7 bases. CDR3 DNA: TGTGCCACCGGACAGGGTGTGAACGGGGAGCTGTTTTTT. Translated: CATGQGVNGELFF.

The chain uses TRBV18 and TRBJ2-7, with a weak D call TRBD1 (5 bases). The germline CDR1 and CDR2 sequences are KGHSH and LQKENI. CDR3 length: 13 amino acids. V lost 5 bases and J lost 1, with 9 bases in between. CDR3 protein: CASSVTGSYEQYF. The CDR3 coding sequence is TGTGCCAGCTCAGTTACAGGATCCTACGAGCAGTACTTC.

In regard to this clone: At one of its ends the junction is not consistent with the germline gene, which may arise from a read error. The V gene is TRBV7-7, the J gene TRBJ2-3; TRBD1 agrees at 8 bases. CDR1 SSHAT and CDR2 FNYEAQ come from the germline V gene (reference sequence). This CDR3 contains 16 residues. CDR3 coding DNA: TGTGCTAGCAGCCCCTCCCAGGGGGCTTCCACAGATACGCAGTATTTT. This translates into CASSPSQGASTDTQYF.

For the CDR3, the DNA is TGCGCCAGCAGCGCCTCGGGACAGGGAGGTGATGAAGCTTTCTTT. It translates to CASSASGQGGDEAFF. This rearrangement joins TRBV5-1 to TRBJ1-1; 9 nucleotides align to TRBD1. The CDR3 consists of 15 residues. V lost 4 bases to trimming and J lost 7 bases; unmatched junction nucleotides: 11. CDR1 is SGHRS, CDR2 YFSETQ, per germline.

In DNA form, the CDR3 reads TGTGCCAGCAGCCAAGGGGGCGCGGGTCAGCCCCAGCATTTT. Amino acid sequence: CASSQGGAGQPQHF. The gene calls are TRBV7-9 and TRBJ1-5, with 7 nucleotides matching TRBD1. The CDR3 runs to 14 residues. V shed 5 bases and J 6 bases; nucleotides not matched to a gene: 7. CDR1 is SEHNR and CDR2 is FQNEAQ in the germline V gene (reference sequence).

V is TRBV27 and J is TRBJ2-7, with TRBD2 matching 7 bases. CDR3 length: 12 amino acids. With 8 bases clipped from V and 7 bases from J, the junction kept 8 bases outside the gene matches. From germline, CDR1 is MNHEY and CDR2 SMNVEV (reference sequence). The CDR3: CASATGGGEQYF. As DNA, the CDR3 is TGTGCCAGCGCTACGGGGGGAGGGGAGCAGTACTTC.

The chain is built from TRBV13 and TRBJ2-5; 13 nucleotides agree with TRBD2. V shed 11 bases, J shed 13 bases, and the junction held 10 bases outside the gene matches. The CDR3 loop spans 12 amino acids. Germline V gene data show CDR1 as PRHDT and CDR2 as FYEKMQ (reference sequence). CDR3 DNA: TGTGCCGGATCAGGACTAGCGGGAGTGCGGTACTTC. Amino acid sequence: CAGSGLAGVRYF.

This chain uses TRBV13 with TRBJ2-4; D may be TRBD2 (5 bases). Trimming stripped 4 bases from V and 0 bases from J, with 10 bases between. CDR1 and CDR2 from the germline V gene are PRHDT and FYEKMQ (reference sequence). There are 15 residues in the CDR3. CDR3 sequence reads: CASSSGGLAKNIQYF. CDR3 nucleotides: TGTGCCAGCAGCTCCGGTGGACTAGCCAAAAACATTCAGTACTTC.

This clone showed up just once. V usage is TRBV4-1 and J usage is TRBJ1-2; possible D gene TRBD1, 5 bases. The germline V gene encodes CDR1 MGHRA and CDR2 YSYEKL. The CDR3 spans 15 residues. V gave up 6 bases and J gave up 1 base, with 15 bases separating them. The CDR3 loop is CASSRPTELNYGYTF. The CDR3 nucleotides read TGCGCCAGCAGTCGCCCGACAGAGCTTAACTATGGCTACACCTTC.

This clone appeared once. The chain links TRBV2 to TRBJ2-7; D is possibly TRBD1 (6 bases). The CDR3 runs 15 residues. With 6 bases removed from V and 0 bases from J, the gap between germline ends came to 15 bases. The germline gives CDR1 SNHLY, CDR2 FYNNEI. CDR3 amino acids: CASSVQGLSSYEQYF. In nucleotides, the CDR3 is TGTGCCAGCAGCGTACAGGGTTTGAGCTCCTACGAGCAGTACTTC.

The chain combines TRBV6-5 with TRBJ2-3, with 7 bases identical to TRBD1. The CDR3 is 13 amino acids. V shed 6 bases and J 5 bases; nucleotides not matched to a gene: 5. Per the germline V gene, CDR1 is MNHEY and CDR2 is SVGAGI. The DNA for the CDR3 is TGTGCCAGCAGCTACAGGGGTGGAGATACGCAGTATTTT. As protein: CASSYRGGDTQYF.

The chain joins TRBV10-3 to TRBJ1-1; 7 bases are a match to TRBD1. With 6 bases clipped from V and 11 bases from J, the junction kept 6 bases outside the gene matches. The germline gives CDR1 ENHRY, CDR2 SYGVKD. The CDR3 length is 11 residues. The CDR3 nucleotides are TGTGCCATCAGGTCTGGACAGGCGGCTTTCTTT. Encoded protein: CAIRSGQAAFF.